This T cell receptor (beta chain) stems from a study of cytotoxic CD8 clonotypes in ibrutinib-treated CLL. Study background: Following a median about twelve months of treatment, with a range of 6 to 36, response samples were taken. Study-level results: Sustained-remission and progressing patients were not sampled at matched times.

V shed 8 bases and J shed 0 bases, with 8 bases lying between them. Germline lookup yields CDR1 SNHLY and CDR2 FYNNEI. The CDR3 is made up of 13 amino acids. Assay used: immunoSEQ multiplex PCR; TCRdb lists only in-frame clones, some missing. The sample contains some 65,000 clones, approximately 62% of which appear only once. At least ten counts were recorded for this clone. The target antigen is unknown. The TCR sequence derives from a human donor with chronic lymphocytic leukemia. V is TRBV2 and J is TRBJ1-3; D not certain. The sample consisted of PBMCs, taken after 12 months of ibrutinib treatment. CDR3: CASSGNSGNTIYF. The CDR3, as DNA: TGTGCCAGCTCCGGGAACTCTGGAAACACCATATATTTT.